This TCR beta chain was retrieved from a study of blood T cell repertoires in COVID-19. About the research overall: From T cells, B-cell-depleted T cells, or PBMCs came the material, which was cDNA or gDNA.

Germline CDR1 and CDR2: SGHTA and FQGNSA. The CDR3 contains 15 residues. The ends were cut back, 5 bases at V and 1 base at J, with 14 bases in the middle. Assay used: immunoSEQ multiplex PCR; TCRdb lists only in-frame clones, some missing. The sample gives 430,000 or so clones, 88% of which show up once; 1.8% is in the top ten. The rearrangement links TRBV7-2 to TRBJ1-1; no clear D gene. This sequence originates from a woman aged 40-49 years who had recovered from COVID-19. The sample comprised PBMCs or T cells enriched from blood (not recorded which). CDR3 residues: CASSQNGGGNTEAFF. CDR3 coding DNA: TGTGCCAGCAGCCAAAATGGTGGAGGGAACACTGAAGCTTTCTTT.